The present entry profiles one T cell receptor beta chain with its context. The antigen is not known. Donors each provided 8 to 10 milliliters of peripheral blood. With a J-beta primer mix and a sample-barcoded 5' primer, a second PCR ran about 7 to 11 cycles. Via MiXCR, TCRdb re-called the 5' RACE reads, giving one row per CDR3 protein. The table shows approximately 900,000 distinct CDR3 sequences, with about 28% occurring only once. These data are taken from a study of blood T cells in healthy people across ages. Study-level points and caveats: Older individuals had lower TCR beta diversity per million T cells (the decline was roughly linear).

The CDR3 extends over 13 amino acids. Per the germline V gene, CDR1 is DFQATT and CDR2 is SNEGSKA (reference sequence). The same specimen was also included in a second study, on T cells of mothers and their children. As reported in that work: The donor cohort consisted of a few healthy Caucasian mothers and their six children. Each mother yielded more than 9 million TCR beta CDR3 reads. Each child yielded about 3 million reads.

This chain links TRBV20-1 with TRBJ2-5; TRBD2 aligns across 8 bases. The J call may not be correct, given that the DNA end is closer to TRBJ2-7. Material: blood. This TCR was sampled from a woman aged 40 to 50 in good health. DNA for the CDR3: TGCAGTGCTAGGCCGGGACTAGACTACGAGCAGTACTTC. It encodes CSARPGLDYEQYF.